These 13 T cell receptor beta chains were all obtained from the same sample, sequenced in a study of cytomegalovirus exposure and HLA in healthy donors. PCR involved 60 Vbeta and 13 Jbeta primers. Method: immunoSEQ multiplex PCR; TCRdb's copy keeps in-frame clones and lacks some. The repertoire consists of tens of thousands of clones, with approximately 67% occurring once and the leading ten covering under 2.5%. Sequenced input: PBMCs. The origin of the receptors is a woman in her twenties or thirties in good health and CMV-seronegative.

In nucleotides, the CDR3 is TGTGCCAGCAGCGTAGGGGTTCAGGGTTCCGGGGAGCTGTTTTTT. It specifies CASSVGVQGSGELFF. V usage is TRBV9 and J usage is TRBJ2-2, with D perhaps TRBD1 (5 bases). Germline V gene data show CDR1 as SGDLS and CDR2 as YYNGEE. The CDR3 spans 15 residues. Trimming removed 0 bases from V and 6 bases from J, with 12 bases in between.

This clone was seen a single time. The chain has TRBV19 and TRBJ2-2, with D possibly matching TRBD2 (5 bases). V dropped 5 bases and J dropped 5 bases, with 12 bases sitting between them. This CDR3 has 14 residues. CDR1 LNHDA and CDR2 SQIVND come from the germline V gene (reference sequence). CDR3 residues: CASSLGRTTGELFF. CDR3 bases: TGTGCCAGTAGTTTAGGCAGGACTACCGGGGAGCTGTTTTTT. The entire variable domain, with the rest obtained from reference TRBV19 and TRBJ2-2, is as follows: DGGITQSPKYLFRKEGQNVTLSCEQNLNHDAMYWYRQDPGQGLRLIYYSQIVNDFQKGDIAEGYSVSREKKESFPLTVTSAQKNPTAFYLCASSLGRTTGELFFGEGSRLTVL.

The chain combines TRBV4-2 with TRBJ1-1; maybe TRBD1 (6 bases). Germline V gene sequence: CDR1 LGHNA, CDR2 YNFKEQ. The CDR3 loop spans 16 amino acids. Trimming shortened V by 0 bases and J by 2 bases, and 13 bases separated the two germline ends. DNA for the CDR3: TGTGCCAGCAGCCAAGATTTAGGCAGGGGCAACACTGAAGCTTTCTTT. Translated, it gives CASSQDLGRGNTEAFF.

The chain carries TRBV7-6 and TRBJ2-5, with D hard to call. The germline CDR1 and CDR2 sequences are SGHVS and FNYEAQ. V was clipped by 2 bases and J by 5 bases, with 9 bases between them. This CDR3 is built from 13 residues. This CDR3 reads CASSLTPGETQYF. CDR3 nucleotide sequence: TGTGCCAGCAGCTTAACCCCCGGGGAGACCCAGTACTTC.

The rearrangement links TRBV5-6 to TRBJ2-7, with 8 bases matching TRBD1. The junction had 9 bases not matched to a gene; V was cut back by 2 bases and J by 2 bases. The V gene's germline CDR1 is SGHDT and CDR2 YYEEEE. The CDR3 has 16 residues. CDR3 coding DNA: TGTGCCAGCAGCTTAATCTCAACAGGGGGTACCTACGAGCAGTACTTC. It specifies CASSLISTGGTYEQYF.

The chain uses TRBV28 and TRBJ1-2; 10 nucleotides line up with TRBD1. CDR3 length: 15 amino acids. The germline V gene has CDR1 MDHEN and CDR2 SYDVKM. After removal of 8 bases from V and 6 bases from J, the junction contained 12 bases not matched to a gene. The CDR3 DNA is TGTGCCAGCGCCATTTCTATGGACAGGGGGGATGGCTACACCTTC. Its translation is CASAISMDRGDGYTF.

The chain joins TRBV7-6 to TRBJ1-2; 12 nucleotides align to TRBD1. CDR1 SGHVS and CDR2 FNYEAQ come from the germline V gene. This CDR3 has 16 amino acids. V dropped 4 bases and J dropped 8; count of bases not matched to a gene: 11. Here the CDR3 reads CASSSLSGTGGSGYTF. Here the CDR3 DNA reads TGTGCCAGCAGCTCCTTATCCGGGACAGGGGGCAGCGGCTACACCTTC.

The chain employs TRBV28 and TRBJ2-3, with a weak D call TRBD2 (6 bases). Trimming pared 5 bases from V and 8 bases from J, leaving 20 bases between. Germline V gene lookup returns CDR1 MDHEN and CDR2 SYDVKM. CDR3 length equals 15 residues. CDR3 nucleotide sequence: TGTGCCAGCAGTACGAGGACGGGAGACAGAGGTACGCAGTATTTT. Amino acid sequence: CASSTRTGDRGTQYF.

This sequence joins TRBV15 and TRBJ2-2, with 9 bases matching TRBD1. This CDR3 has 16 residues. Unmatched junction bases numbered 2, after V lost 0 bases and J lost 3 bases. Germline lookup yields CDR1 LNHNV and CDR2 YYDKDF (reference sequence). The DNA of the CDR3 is TGTGCCACCAGCAGAGAGTGGACAGGGGACACCGGGGAGCTGTTTTTT. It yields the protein CATSREWTGDTGELFF.

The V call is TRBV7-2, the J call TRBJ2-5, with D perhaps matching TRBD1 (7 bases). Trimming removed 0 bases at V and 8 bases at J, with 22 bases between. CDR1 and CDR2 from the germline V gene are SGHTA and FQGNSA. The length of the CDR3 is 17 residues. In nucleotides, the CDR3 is TGTGCCAGCAGCTTAGCGCTAGGAGGGGGCGGAGGAGAAACCCAGTACTTC. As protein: CASSLALGGGGGETQYF.

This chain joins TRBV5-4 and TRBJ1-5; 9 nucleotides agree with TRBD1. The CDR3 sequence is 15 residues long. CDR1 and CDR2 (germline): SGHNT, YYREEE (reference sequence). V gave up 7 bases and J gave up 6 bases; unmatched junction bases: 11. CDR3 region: CASRPEQGAVQPQHF. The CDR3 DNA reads TGTGCCAGCCGACCAGAACAGGGGGCGGTTCAGCCCCAGCATTTT.

This CDR3 is CASRQTGGETQYF. The CDR3 bases are TGTGCCAGTCGGCAGACAGGGGGAGAGACCCAGTACTTC. This chain connects TRBV19 to TRBJ2-5, with 9 bases lining up with TRBD1. This CDR3 region has 13 residues. V shed 8 bases, J shed 4 bases, and the junction held 5 bases outside the gene matches. Germline V CDR1 and CDR2: LNHDA, SQIVND (reference sequence).

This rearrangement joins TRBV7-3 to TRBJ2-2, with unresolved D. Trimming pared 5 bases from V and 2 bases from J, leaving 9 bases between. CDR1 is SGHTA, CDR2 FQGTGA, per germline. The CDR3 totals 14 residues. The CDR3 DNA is TGTGCCAGCAGCCCCTCCGGTAACACCGGGGAGCTGTTTTTT. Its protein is CASSPSGNTGELFF. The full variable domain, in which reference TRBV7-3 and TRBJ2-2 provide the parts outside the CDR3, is GAGVSQTPSNKVTEKGKYVELRCDPISGHTALYWYRQSLGQGPEFLIYFQGTGAADDSGLPNDRFFAVRPEGSVSTLKIQRTERGDSAVYLCASSPSGNTGELFFGEGSRLTVL.